Below, one T cell receptor (beta chain) is given with its context. The sample is drawn from a study of T-cell memory formation after mild COVID-19. Turning to the study itself: The TCR clusters were mostly specific to one donor.

Each CDR3 protein is one row after TCRdb ran MiXCR on the 5' RACE reads. The data hold 380,000 or so distinct CDR3 sequences, with around 14% observed a single time. Looked up from germline, CDR1 is SGHTA and CDR2 is FQGNSA. The junction had 8 bases not matched to a gene; V was cut back by 4 bases and J by 4 bases. The CDR3 covers 15 residues. Sample: PBMCs or a T cell subset sorted from them (not recorded which). This sequence was found in a man aged 18 to 35 who had mild COVID-19 (a few samples of this study predate the infection). Cell type and time point are not known. The chain employs TRBV7-2 and TRBJ1-2, with 8 positions matching TRBD1. The CDR3 sequence: CASSSWTGFIYGYTF. DNA of the CDR3: TGTGCCAGCAGCTCCTGGACAGGGTTCATCTATGGCTACACCTTC. Using reference TRBV7-2 and TRBJ1-2 for the parts outside the CDR3, the full variable domain is GAGVSQSPSNKVTEKGKDVELRCDPISGHTALYWYRQSLGQGLEFLIYFQGNSAPDKSGLPSDRFSAERTGGSVSTLTIQRTQQEDSAVYLCASSSWTGFIYGYTFGSGTRLTVV.